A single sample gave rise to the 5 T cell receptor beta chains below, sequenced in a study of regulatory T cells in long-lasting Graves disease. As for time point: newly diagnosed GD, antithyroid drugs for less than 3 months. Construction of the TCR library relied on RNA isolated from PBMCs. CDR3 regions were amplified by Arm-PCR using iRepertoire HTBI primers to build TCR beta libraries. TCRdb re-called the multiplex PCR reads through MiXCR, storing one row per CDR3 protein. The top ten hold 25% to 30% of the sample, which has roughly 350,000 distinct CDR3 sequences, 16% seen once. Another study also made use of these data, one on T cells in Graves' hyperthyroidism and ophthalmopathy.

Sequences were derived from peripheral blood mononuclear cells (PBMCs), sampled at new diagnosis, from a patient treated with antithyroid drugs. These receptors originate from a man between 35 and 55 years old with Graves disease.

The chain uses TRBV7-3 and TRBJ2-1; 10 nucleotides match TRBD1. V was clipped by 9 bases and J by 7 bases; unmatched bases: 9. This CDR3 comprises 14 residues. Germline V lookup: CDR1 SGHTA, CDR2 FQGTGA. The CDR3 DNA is TGTGCCAGTGCACCGGGACAGGGGTTTAATGAGCAGTTCTTC. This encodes CASAPGQGFNEQFF. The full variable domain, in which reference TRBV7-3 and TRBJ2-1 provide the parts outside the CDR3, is GAGVSQTPSNKVTEKGKYVELRCDPISGHTALYWYRQSLGQGPEFLIYFQGTGAADDSGLPNDRFFAVRPEGSVSTLKIQRTERGDSAVYLCASAPGQGFNEQFFGPGTRLTVL.

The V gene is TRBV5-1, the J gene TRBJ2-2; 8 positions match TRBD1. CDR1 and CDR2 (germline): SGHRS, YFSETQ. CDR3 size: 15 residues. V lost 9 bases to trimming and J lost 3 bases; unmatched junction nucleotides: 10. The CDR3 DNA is TGCGCCACCACCCTCGACAGGGGATACACCGGGGAGCTGTTTTTT. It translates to CATTLDRGYTGELFF. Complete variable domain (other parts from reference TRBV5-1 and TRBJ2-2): KAGVTQTPRYLIKTRGQQVTLSCSPISGHRSVSWYQQTPGQGLQFLFEYFSETQRNKGNFPGRFSGRQFSNSRSEMNVSTLELGDSALYLCATTLDRGYTGELFFGEGSRLTVL.

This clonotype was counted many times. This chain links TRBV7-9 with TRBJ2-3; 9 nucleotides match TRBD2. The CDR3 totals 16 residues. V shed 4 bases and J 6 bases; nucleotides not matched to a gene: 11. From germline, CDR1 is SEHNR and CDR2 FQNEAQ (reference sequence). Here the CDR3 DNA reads TGTGCCAGCAGCTATACTAGCGGGTCTGGCAGGGATACGCAGTATTTT. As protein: CASSYTSGSGRDTQYF.

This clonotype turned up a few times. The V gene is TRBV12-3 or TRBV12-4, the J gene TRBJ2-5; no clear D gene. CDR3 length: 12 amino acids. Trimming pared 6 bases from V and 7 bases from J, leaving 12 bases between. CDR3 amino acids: CASRSDGGTQYF. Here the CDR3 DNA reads TGTGCCAGCAGGTCCGACGGTGGGACCCAGTACTTC.

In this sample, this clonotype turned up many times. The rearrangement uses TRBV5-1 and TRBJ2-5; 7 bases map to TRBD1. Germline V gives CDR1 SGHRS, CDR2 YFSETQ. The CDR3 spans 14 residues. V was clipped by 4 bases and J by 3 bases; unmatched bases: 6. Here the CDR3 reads CASSIQGEEETQYF. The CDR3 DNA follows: TGCGCCAGCAGCATTCAGGGGGAAGAAGAGACCCAGTACTTC.